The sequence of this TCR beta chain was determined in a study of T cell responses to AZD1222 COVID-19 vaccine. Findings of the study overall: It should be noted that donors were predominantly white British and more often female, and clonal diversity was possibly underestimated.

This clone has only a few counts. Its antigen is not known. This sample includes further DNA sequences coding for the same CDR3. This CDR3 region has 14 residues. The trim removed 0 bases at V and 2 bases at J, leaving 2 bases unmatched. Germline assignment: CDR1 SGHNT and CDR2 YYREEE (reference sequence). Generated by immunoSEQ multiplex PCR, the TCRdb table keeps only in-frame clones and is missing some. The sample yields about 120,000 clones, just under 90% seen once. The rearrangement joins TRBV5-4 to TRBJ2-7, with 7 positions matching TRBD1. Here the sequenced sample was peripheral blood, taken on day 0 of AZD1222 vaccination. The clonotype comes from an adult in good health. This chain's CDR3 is CASSLGQGAYEQYF. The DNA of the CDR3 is TGTGCCAGCAGCTTGGGGCAGGGGGCCTACGAGCAGTACTTC.